The 18 T cell receptor beta chains reported below all come from one sample, sequenced in a study of T cell changes during pregnancy in multiple sclerosis. Some clones are missing from TCRdb's copy, which holds only in-frame ones; the method was immunoSEQ multiplex PCR. This sample has roughly 30,000 clones; 85% to 90% occur once, and the top ten carry 0.7% to 0.75%. This material consisted of CD4+ T cells from peripheral blood mononuclear cells, taken in the first trimester of pregnancy. These receptors originate from a female donor in good health, enrolled as a control in a pregnancy study.

The rearrangement joins TRBV7-2 to TRBJ1-2, with 8 bases identical to TRBD1. This CDR3 has 16 residues. Germline assignment: CDR1 SGHTA and CDR2 FQGNSA. J lost 3 bases, V lost 3 bases, and 9 bases had no gene match. The CDR3 DNA reads TGTGCCAGCAGCTTGGGGGGACAGGCAACGCACTATGGCTACACCTTC. The encoded protein is CASSLGGQATHYGYTF. The entire variable domain, with the rest obtained from reference TRBV7-2 and TRBJ1-2, is as follows: GAGVSQSPSNKVTEKGKDVELRCDPISGHTALYWYRQSLGQGLEFLIYFQGNSAPDKSGLPSDRFSAERTGGSVSTLTIQRTQQEDSAVYLCASSLGGQATHYGYTFGSGTRLTVV.

The V gene is TRBV11-3, the J gene TRBJ2-1; 8 positions agree with TRBD1. The junction had 7 bases not matched to a gene; V was cut back by 0 bases and J by 6 bases. The CDR3 has 16 residues. The germline gives CDR1 SGHNT, CDR2 YENEEA. The CDR3 here is CASSLDGRDRGNEQFF. For the CDR3, the DNA is TGTGCCAGCAGCTTAGATGGGCGCGACAGGGGCAATGAGCAGTTCTTC.

This clone was observed a few times. J is TRBJ1-4 and V is TRBV29-1; tentative D call: TRBD1 (6 bases). V was shortened by 7 bases and J by 3 bases, with 9 bases between the two germline ends. This CDR3 is built from 12 residues. Germline V gene lookup returns CDR1 SQVTM and CDR2 ANQGSEA. CDR3 in amino acids: CSAGHPNEKLFF. The DNA for the CDR3 is TGCAGCGCGGGACACCCTAATGAAAAACTGTTTTTT.

The V and J genes are TRBV19 and TRBJ2-3; 7 bases are shared with TRBD1. The germline CDR1 and CDR2 sequences are LNHDA and SQIVND (reference sequence). The CDR3 is made up of 15 amino acids. V dropped 6 bases and J dropped 0; count of bases not matched to a gene: 6. The CDR3 DNA sequence: TGTGCCAGTAGCGAAACGGGACAGAGCACAGATACGCAGTATTTT. As protein: CASSETGQSTDTQYF.

V gene TRBV18 combines with J gene TRBJ1-1; no clear D gene. CDR1 is KGHSH and CDR2 is LQKENI in the germline V gene. CDR3 size: 13 residues. V dropped 7 bases and J dropped 3 bases, with 12 bases sitting between them. Here the CDR3 reads CASCRSVDTEAFF. CDR3 DNA sequence: TGTGCCAGCTGTAGGAGTGTGGACACTGAAGCTTTCTTT.

V and J are TRBV4-1 and TRBJ2-3; possibly TRBD2 for D (5 bases). Germline CDR1 and CDR2: MGHRA and YSYEKL. The V and J ends lost 1 base and 1 base respectively, with 24 bases between them. The CDR3 runs 20 residues. The DNA for the CDR3 is TGCGCCAGCAGCCAAGGGGCACTAAAACGGGCTAGCTCCCGCACAGATACGCAGTATTTT. Its protein is CASSQGALKRASSRTDTQYF.

This chain connects TRBV6-5 to TRBJ1-2; 8 bases align to TRBD1. Germline CDR1 reads MNHEY; CDR2 reads SVGAGI. V lost 5 bases, J lost 8 bases, and 10 bases stayed unmatched. This CDR3 is built from 14 residues. This chain's CDR3 is CASSETLTGVGYTF. The CDR3 DNA reads as TGTGCCAGCAGTGAAACCTTGACAGGGGTCGGCTACACCTTC.

The chain joins TRBV2 to TRBJ1-3; TRBD1 is a possible D gene (5 bases). The CDR3 contains 15 residues. CDR1 is SNHLY and CDR2 is FYNNEI in the germline V gene. Trimming left V 1 base short and J 0 bases short, with 7 bases between. The CDR3 loop is CASSEVRVSGNTIYF. CDR3 coding DNA: TGTGCCAGCAGTGAAGTCAGGGTCTCTGGAAACACCATATATTTT.

This chain uses TRBV7-2 with TRBJ1-5; weak D call: TRBD1 (5 bases). The germline gives CDR1 SGHTA, CDR2 FQGNSA. V was cut by 2 bases and J by 2 bases, with 19 bases left in between. There are 18 residues in the CDR3. This CDR3 is CASSLMAGSLSGNQPQHF. The CDR3 DNA sequence: TGTGCCAGCAGCTTAATGGCAGGGTCGCTTTCGGGCAATCAGCCCCAGCATTTT.

J is TRBJ1-3 and V is TRBV25-1; the D gene is possibly TRBD1 (6 bases). CDR3 size: 15 residues. CDR1 and CDR2 (germline): MGHDK, SYGVNS. The V end lost 6 bases, the J end lost 2 bases, and 14 bases lay between the germline ends. Here the CDR3 reads CASSPQGTAGNTIYF. As DNA, the CDR3 is TGTGCCAGCAGCCCACAGGGAACCGCTGGAAACACCATATATTTT.

The chain couples TRBV4-2 to TRBJ2-1; 12 positions agree with TRBD2. The CDR3 is 17 residues long. The V gene end was trimmed by 3 bases and the J gene end by 7 bases; junction bases not matched to a gene: 10. Germline-derived CDR1 and CDR2 are LGHNA and YNFKEQ. In nucleotides, the CDR3 is TGTGCCAGCAGCCACACCCTCTCGGGACTAGCGGGTAATGAGCAGTTCTTC. The encoded protein is CASSHTLSGLAGNEQFF.

There are a few counts of this clone. This sequence joins TRBV30 and TRBJ1-1, with 11 bases fitting TRBD1. The CDR3 has 13 residues. Germline V gene lookup returns CDR1 GTSNPN and CDR2 SVGIG (reference sequence). The ends lost 5 bases at V and 6 bases at J; junction bases unmatched: 5. The CDR3 spells CAWEGQGASEAFF. CDR3 sequence (DNA): TGTGCCTGGGAAGGACAGGGGGCGTCTGAAGCTTTCTTT. Drawing the rest from reference TRBV30 and TRBJ1-1, the complete variable domain is SQTIHQWPATLVQPVGSPLSLECTVEGTSNPNLYWYRQAAGRGLQLLFYSVGIGQISSEVPQNLSASRPQDRQFILSSKKLLLSDSGFYLCAWEGQGASEAFFGQGTRLTVV.

The chain joins TRBV6-1 to TRBJ1-2; perhaps TRBD1 as D (5 bases). The CDR3 covers 13 residues. V lost 4 bases to trimming and J lost 5 bases, with 11 bases between them. CDR1 is MNHNS, CDR2 SASEGT, per germline. CDR3 protein: CASSGGTLYGYTF. As DNA, the CDR3 is TGTGCCAGCAGTGGGGGGACTTTGTATGGCTACACCTTC.

The chain recombines TRBV19 with TRBJ2-3, with 10 nucleotides matching TRBD2. The CDR3 length is 15 residues. Germline assignment: CDR1 LNHDA and CDR2 SQIVND (reference sequence). The ends lost 9 bases at V and 5 bases at J; junction bases unmatched: 11. CDR3 in DNA: TGTGCCAGCGGAGGGCTAGCGGGGGCAGAAGATACGCAGTATTTT. Residues: CASGGLAGAEDTQYF. The full variable domain, with the rest looked up from reference TRBV19 and TRBJ2-3, is DGGITQSPKYLFRKEGQNVTLSCEQNLNHDAMYWYRQDPGQGLRLIYYSQIVNDFQKGDIAEGYSVSREKKESFPLTVTSAQKNPTAFYLCASGGLAGAEDTQYFGPGTRLTVL.

The rearrangement links TRBV12-5 to TRBJ1-1, with 7 bases lining up with TRBD1. Trimming at V came to 0 bases and at J to 3 bases, leaving 4 bases not matched to a gene. The CDR3 sequence is 15 residues long. Per germline, CDR1 LGHNT and CDR2 FRNRAP. The CDR3: CASGLVLTGDTEAFF. DNA of the CDR3: TGTGCTAGTGGTTTGGTACTAACAGGGGACACTGAAGCTTTCTTT.

This clone was recorded once. The V call is TRBV5-4, the J call TRBJ1-2; 8 bases are a match to TRBD1. Per germline, CDR1 SGHNT and CDR2 YYREEE (reference sequence). V lost 0 bases to trimming and J lost 0 bases; unmatched junction nucleotides: 7. CDR3 length: 17 residues. CDR3 coding DNA: TGTGCCAGCAGCTTGGGGGGGACAGGTCGAACTAACTATGGCTACACCTTC. Protein product: CASSLGGTGRTNYGYTF.

The chain combines TRBV5-1 with TRBJ2-3, with 11 positions matching TRBD1. J gave up 2 bases and V 7 bases, and 6 bases lay outside the gene matches. This CDR3 has 15 amino acids. Germline V gene sequence: CDR1 SGHRS, CDR2 YFSETQ. The chain's CDR3 is CASAPGQGDTDTQYF. CDR3 DNA sequence: TGCGCCAGCGCACCGGGACAGGGGGACACAGATACGCAGTATTTT.

V usage is TRBV25-1 and J usage is TRBJ2-3; the D is unclear. V shed 2 bases and J shed 1 base, with 4 bases lying between them. CDR1 and CDR2 (germline): MGHDK, SYGVNS. This CDR3 comprises 13 residues. The CDR3 DNA sequence: TGTGCCAGCAGTGAAGGAGGCACAGATACGCAGTATTTT. Protein sequence: CASSEGGTDTQYF.